Listed here are 21 T cell receptor beta chains from one sample, sequenced in a study of blood T cell repertoires in COVID-19. TCRdb's table, derived via immunoSEQ multiplex PCR, lists solely in-frame clones and lacks some. The sample holds more than 95,000 clones, around 81% seen once. Sequenced input: peripheral blood. These receptor sequences come from a man older than 75 with acute or convalescent COVID-19.

This clone has more than one count but fewer than ten. The chain employs TRBV3-1 (or the pseudogene TRBV3-2) and TRBJ1-6; D remains ambiguous. This CDR3 has 13 residues. Germline values: CDR1 LGHDT, CDR2 YNNKEL (reference sequence). Trimming pared 1 base from V and 7 bases from J, leaving 5 bases between. Here the CDR3 DNA reads TGTGCCAGCAGCCAAGTCGGGAATTCACCCCTCCACTTT. Protein sequence: CASSQVGNSPLHF.

As concerns this clone: One end of the junction varies from germline; a read error may be responsible. The chain uses TRBV18 and TRBJ1-1, with a tentative D call TRBD1 (6 bases). The CDR3 covers 14 residues. Germline V lookup: CDR1 KGHSH, CDR2 LQKENI. The CDR3 bases are TGTGCCAGCTCACCAGCTAACCGGGACACCGAAGCTTTCTTT. Translated, it gives CASSPANRDTEAFF.

This sequence joins TRBV18 and TRBJ1-5; 8 bases align to TRBD1. With 6 bases clipped from V and 6 bases from J, the junction kept 7 bases outside the gene matches. Germline V lookup: CDR1 KGHSH, CDR2 LQKENI. CDR3 length equals 14 residues. The CDR3 loop reads CASSSGQGGQPQHF. CDR3 nucleotides: TGTGCCAGCTCTTCTGGACAGGGCGGTCAGCCCCAGCATTTT.

This sequence joins TRBV18 and TRBJ1-1; 7 nucleotides agree with TRBD1. Germline lookup yields CDR1 KGHSH and CDR2 LQKENI. Losses at the gene ends were 8 bases for V and 0 bases for J; bases not matched to a gene: 3. The CDR3 is 13 residues long. CDR3 DNA sequence: TGTGCCAGCCAACAGGGGTTGAACACTGAAGCTTTCTTT. Amino acids: CASQQGLNTEAFF.

This clone was counted at least ten times. The rearrangement joins TRBV6-5 to TRBJ2-5; no clear D gene. This CDR3 has 12 residues. Between the trimmed V and J ends, which lost 10 bases and 5 bases, there was a span of 14 bases. CDR1 is MNHEY and CDR2 is SVGAGI in the germline V gene. The CDR3 DNA is TGTGCCACTCAAAGCCTTTTGGAGACCCAGTACTTC. It translates to CATQSLLETQYF.

A single count supports this clone. This chain links TRBV9 with TRBJ2-5, with D possibly matching TRBD1 (5 bases). The CDR3 loop spans 17 amino acids. V was cut by 0 bases and J by 2 bases, with 17 bases left in between. Germline V gives CDR1 SGDLS, CDR2 YYNGEE. The CDR3 DNA reads TGTGCCAGCAGCGTAGGGGGCAGAGGACCTGGGCAAGAGACCCAGTACTTC. It specifies CASSVGGRGPGQETQYF. Complete variable domain (other parts from reference TRBV9 and TRBJ2-5): DSGVTQTPKHLITATGQRVTLRCSPRSGDLSVYWYQQSLDQGLQFLIQYYNGEERAKGNILERFSAQQFPDLHSELNLSSLELGDSALYFCASSVGGRGPGQETQYFGPGTRLLVL.

Comments on this clone: The same CDR3 can be traced to other DNA sequences in this sample. The rearrangement uses TRBV28 and TRBJ1-5; 7 bases are a match to TRBD1. The CDR3 is made up of 14 amino acids. CDR1 and CDR2 from the germline V gene are MDHEN and SYDVKM. Losses at the gene ends were 3 bases for V and 1 base for J; bases not matched to a gene: 0. CDR3 sequence: CASSLGQSNQPQHF. In DNA form, the CDR3 reads TGTGCCAGCAGTTTGGGACAGAGCAATCAGCCCCAGCATTTT.

V usage is TRBV14 and J usage is TRBJ2-2; no definite D call. This CDR3 spans 15 amino acids. Germline CDR1 SGHDN, CDR2 FVKESK. V was clipped by 4 bases and J by 3 bases, with 12 bases between them. The CDR3 is CASSPHQDYTGELFF. The CDR3 nucleotides read TGTGCCAGCAGCCCCCACCAGGATTACACCGGGGAGCTGTTTTTT.

The table lists this clone with a count of one. The junction shows a germline mismatch at one end, possibly a read error. J is TRBJ1-1 and V is TRBV7-7; D may be TRBD1 (5 bases). Per germline, CDR1 SSHAT and CDR2 FNYEAQ (reference sequence). This CDR3 comprises 13 residues. In nucleotides, the CDR3 is TGTGCTAGCAGCTTAGGGACTAACACTGAAGCTTTCTTT. Translated, it gives CASSLGTNTEAFF. The variable domain in full, completed from reference TRBV7-7 and TRBJ1-1, reads GAGVSQSPRYKVTKRGQDVTLRCDPISSHATLYWYQQALGQGPEFLTYFNYEAQPDKSGLPSDRFSAERPEGSISTLTIQRTEQRDSAMYRCASSLGTNTEAFFGQGTRLTVV.

V usage is TRBV18 and J usage is TRBJ2-7; 8 bases are a match to TRBD2. The ends lost 2 bases at V and 4 bases at J; junction bases unmatched: 7. This CDR3 has 15 residues. The germline CDR1 and CDR2 sequences are KGHSH and LQKENI. This CDR3 reads CASSPRTSGSYEQYF. The CDR3 nucleotides read TGTGCCAGCTCACCAAGAACTAGCGGTTCTTACGAGCAGTACTTC.

The V and J genes are TRBV11-2 and TRBJ1-4, with D possibly TRBD1 on 5 matching bases. The CDR3 length is 16 residues. Trimming took 1 base from V and 5 from J, leaving 14 bases between them. Germline V gene sequence: CDR1 SGHAT, CDR2 FQNNGV. CDR3 DNA sequence: TGTGCCAGCAGCTTAGTCGGCAGGGATAGGAATGAAAAACTGTTTTTT. This gives the protein CASSLVGRDRNEKLFF. Variable domain in full (rest from reference TRBV11-2 and TRBJ1-4): EAGVAQSPRYKIIEKRQSVAFWCNPISGHATLYWYQQILGQGPKLLIQFQNNGVVDDSQLPKDRFSAERLKGVDSTLKIQPAKLEDSAVYLCASSLVGRDRNEKLFFGSGTQLSVL.

V and J are TRBV9 and TRBJ2-5, with D perhaps matching TRBD2 (5 bases). This CDR3 comprises 13 residues. The V and J ends lost 3 bases and 5 bases respectively, with 11 bases between them. Germline loops: CDR1 SGDLS, CDR2 YYNGEE. CDR3 sequence reads: CASSAGLGETQYF. The CDR3 nucleotides are TGTGCCAGCAGCGCCGGACTGGGGGAGACCCAGTACTTC.

The chain is built from TRBV11-2 and TRBJ1-4; no firm D call. Germline V lookup: CDR1 SGHAT, CDR2 FQNNGV. CDR3 length equals 15 residues. Trimming stripped 1 base from V and 7 bases from J, with 13 bases between. CDR3 loop: CASSLGSPRSEKLFF. The CDR3 nucleotides are TGTGCCAGCAGCTTAGGGTCCCCAAGGAGTGAAAAACTGTTTTTT.

The sample holds many counts of this clone. V and J are TRBV3-1 (or the pseudogene TRBV3-2) and TRBJ1-6, with D unclear. The germline V gene encodes CDR1 LGHDT and CDR2 YNNKEL (reference sequence). The CDR3 has 15 amino acids. Deletions cut 1 base from V and 8 bases from J, with 12 bases between. CDR3 coding DNA: TGTGCCAGCAGCCAAGGCCCGGTCATAGATTCACCCCTCCACTTT. This sequence encodes CASSQGPVIDSPLHF.

This sequence joins TRBV5-1 and TRBJ1-6; TRBD1 is a possible D gene (5 bases). The CDR3 contains 16 residues. The V end was cut by 5 bases, the J end by 0 bases, with 12 bases between. Germline V lookup: CDR1 SGHRS, CDR2 YFSETQ. The CDR3 sequence is CASSRQKSSYNSPLHF. For the CDR3, the DNA is TGCGCCAGCAGTCGACAGAAAAGCTCCTATAATTCACCCCTCCACTTT.

The chain combines TRBV14 with TRBJ1-6; 10 bases align to TRBD1. The CDR3 contains 15 residues. The junction had 6 bases not matched to a gene; V was cut back by 4 bases and J by 9 bases. Germline assignment: CDR1 SGHDN and CDR2 FVKESK. The CDR3 DNA sequence: TGTGCCAGCAGCCGATTGGGGACAGGGGTTTCACCCCTCCACTTT. Protein product: CASSRLGTGVSPLHF.

This clone was observed a single time. The J gene is TRBJ1-2, the V gene TRBV2, with 8 bases matching TRBD1. V lost 2 bases, J lost 7 bases, and 12 bases stayed unmatched. This CDR3 has 16 residues. Germline V gene lookup returns CDR1 SNHLY and CDR2 FYNNEI. CDR3 protein: CASSERGRQGQGGYTF. The CDR3 DNA sequence: TGTGCCAGCAGTGAAAGGGGTCGACAGGGGCAGGGTGGCTACACCTTC.

The V and J genes are TRBV7-9 and TRBJ2-1; D perhaps matches TRBD2 (6 bases). Germline V gives CDR1 SEHNR, CDR2 FQNEAQ (reference sequence). The CDR3 loop spans 15 amino acids. The V end was cut by 2 bases, the J end by 2 bases, with 10 bases between. DNA for the CDR3: TGTGCCAGCAGCTTATCGGGGGAGGCCTACAATGAGCAGTTCTTC. It translates to CASSLSGEAYNEQFF.

The chain has TRBV28 and TRBJ1-5, with D perhaps matching TRBD1 (6 bases). Per germline, CDR1 MDHEN and CDR2 SYDVKM. V lost 5 bases, J lost 2 bases, and 13 bases lay in between. This CDR3 has 15 residues. The CDR3 DNA reads TGTGCCAGCAGTCGTGGGGGCGGAGGCAATCAGCCCCAGCATTTT. Its protein product is CASSRGGGGNQPQHF.

In this sample, this clone turned up a few times. In DNA, the CDR3 is TGTGCCAGCAGTGAAAGGGACAGGGTCTACAATGAGCAGTTCTTC. It translates to CASSERDRVYNEQFF. The chain combines TRBV2 with TRBJ2-1, with 9 positions matching TRBD1. The CDR3 has 15 residues. The germline CDR1 and CDR2 sequences are SNHLY and FYNNEI. Trimming removed 2 bases from V and 3 bases from J; junction bases left unmatched: 2.

The count of this clone is one. This chain's CDR3 is CASGLTGSSYEQYF. The CDR3 DNA reads as TGTGCTAGTGGTTTGACCGGGAGCTCCTACGAGCAGTACTTC. J is TRBJ2-7 and V is TRBV12-5; D perhaps matches TRBD2 (6 bases). Trimming took off 2 bases at V and 0 bases at J, with 8 bases between the two ends. The CDR3 extends over 14 amino acids. Per the germline V gene, CDR1 is LGHNT and CDR2 is FRNRAP. The full variable domain, its missing parts supplied by reference TRBV12-5 and TRBJ2-7, is DARVTQTPRHKVTEMGQEVTMRCQPILGHNTVFWYRQTMMQGLELLAYFRNRAPLDDSGMPKDRFSAEMPDATLATLKIQPSEPRDSAVYFCASGLTGSSYEQYFGPGTRLTVT.